This T cell receptor (beta chain) was sequenced in a study of human T cells and chemical hapten exposure. Overall study context: Patch testing placed 0.01% DPC on the upper back, with readings at 6 days. Study results and limitations: Versus controls, significantly more large CDR3 similarity clusters arose from expanded TCRs.

TCRdb recomputed calls from the RACE reads with MiXCR, one row per CDR3 protein. In the table there are approximately 89,000 distinct CDR3 sequences, roughly 10% of which are singletons. The germline CDR1 and CDR2 sequences are MNHEY and SVGEGT. The V gene end was trimmed by 0 bases and the J gene end by 4 bases; junction bases not matched to a gene: 7. The CDR3 has 16 amino acids. This clonotype was recorded many times. The antigen remains undetermined. The sample's time point: patch test 2, 6 weeks after DPC sensitization. Documented treatment: therapeutic diphenylcyclopropenone sensitization with weekly scalp DPC.

Sample: whole blood, taken in connection with sensitization to the hapten diphenylcyclopropenone (DPC). The source is a woman aged 25 to 39 with alopecia areata. Some clones in this sample may be carry-over from other donors' samples. This chain links TRBV6-2 or TRBV6-3 with TRBJ2-5; TRBD2 matches at 8 bases. CDR3 amino acids: CASSYSKVAGRETQYF. The CDR3 region has the DNA TGTGCCAGCAGTTACTCGAAGGTAGCGGGAAGAGAGACCCAGTACTTC.